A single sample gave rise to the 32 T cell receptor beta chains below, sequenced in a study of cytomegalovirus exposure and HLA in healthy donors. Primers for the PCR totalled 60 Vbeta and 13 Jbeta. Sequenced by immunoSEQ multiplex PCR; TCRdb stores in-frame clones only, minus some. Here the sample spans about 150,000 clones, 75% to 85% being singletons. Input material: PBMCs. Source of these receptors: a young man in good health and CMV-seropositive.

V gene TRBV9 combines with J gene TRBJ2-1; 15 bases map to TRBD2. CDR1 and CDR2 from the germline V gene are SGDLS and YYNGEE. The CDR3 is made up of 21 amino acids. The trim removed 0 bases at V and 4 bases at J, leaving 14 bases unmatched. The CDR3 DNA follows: TGTGCCAGCAGCGTAGAGGCAGGGACTAGCGGGGGGCTCACTTCGTACAATGAGCAGTTCTTC. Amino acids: CASSVEAGTSGGLTSYNEQFF.

CDR3 coding DNA: TGCAGCGTTTGGGGGGATGGCTACACCTTC. It is translated as CSVWGDGYTF. The V and J genes are TRBV29-1 and TRBJ1-2; weak D call: TRBD1 (5 bases). The V end lost 5 bases, the J end lost 6 bases, and 7 bases lay between the germline ends. This CDR3 is built from 10 residues. CDR1 and CDR2 from the germline V gene are SQVTM and ANQGSEA.

CDR3 in DNA: TGTGCCAGCAGGGACAGAAACTCCTACGAGCAGTACTTC. Translation: CASRDRNSYEQYF. The chain recombines TRBV27 with TRBJ2-7; tentative D call: TRBD1 (6 bases). Germline V gene lookup returns CDR1 MNHEY and CDR2 SMNVEV (reference sequence). The CDR3 is 13 amino acids. V lost 6 bases to trimming and J lost 0 bases, with 9 bases between them.

CDR3 coding DNA: TGTGCCAGCAGCTTGGAACTAGCGGGCCACAATGAGCAGTTCTTC. It codes for CASSLELAGHNEQFF. This chain joins TRBV5-4 and TRBJ2-1; TRBD2 agrees at 9 bases. CDR3 length: 15 amino acids. Trimming at V came to 0 bases and at J to 5 bases, leaving 3 bases not matched to a gene. Germline values: CDR1 SGHNT, CDR2 YYREEE (reference sequence). Looking up the rest from reference TRBV5-4 and TRBJ2-1 gives the full variable domain: ETGVTQSPTHLIKTRGQQVTLRCSSQSGHNTVSWYQQALGQGPQFIFQYYREEENGRGNFPPRFSGLQFPNYSSELNVNALELDDSALYLCASSLELAGHNEQFFGPGTRLTVL.

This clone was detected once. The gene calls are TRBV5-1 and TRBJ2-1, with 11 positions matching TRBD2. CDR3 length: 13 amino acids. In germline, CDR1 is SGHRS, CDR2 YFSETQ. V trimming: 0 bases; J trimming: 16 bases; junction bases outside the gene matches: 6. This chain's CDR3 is CASSLASSGGAFF. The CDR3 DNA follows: TGCGCCAGCAGCTTGGCCAGTAGCGGGGGGGCCTTCTTC.

This chain's CDR3 is CASSIWQLNTEAFF. Written as DNA, the CDR3 is TGTGCCAGTAGTATCTGGCAGTTGAACACTGAAGCTTTCTTT. The chain couples TRBV19 to TRBJ1-1; D is unclear. The germline V gene has CDR1 LNHDA and CDR2 SQIVND (reference sequence). Trimming took 3 bases from V and 0 from J, leaving 8 bases between them. The CDR3 runs 14 residues.

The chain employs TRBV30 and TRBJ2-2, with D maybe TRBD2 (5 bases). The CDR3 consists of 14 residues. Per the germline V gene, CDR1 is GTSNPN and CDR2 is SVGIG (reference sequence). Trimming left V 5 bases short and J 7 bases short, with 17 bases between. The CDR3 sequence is CAWVGGLGGGELFF. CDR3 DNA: TGTGCCTGGGTGGGCGGACTTGGTGGCGGGGAGCTGTTTTTT.

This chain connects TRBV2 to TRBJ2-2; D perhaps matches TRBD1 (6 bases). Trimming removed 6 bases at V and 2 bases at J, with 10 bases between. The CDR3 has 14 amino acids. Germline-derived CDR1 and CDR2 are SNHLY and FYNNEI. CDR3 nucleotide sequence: TGTGCCAGCAGGACAGGTTTTAACACCGGGGAGCTGTTTTTT. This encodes CASRTGFNTGELFF.

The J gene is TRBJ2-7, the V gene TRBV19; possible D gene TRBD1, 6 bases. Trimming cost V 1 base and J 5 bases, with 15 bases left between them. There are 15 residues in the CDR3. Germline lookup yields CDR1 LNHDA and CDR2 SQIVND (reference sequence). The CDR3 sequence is CASSIGQGLRNEQYF. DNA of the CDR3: TGTGCCAGTAGTATAGGGCAGGGGCTAAGGAACGAGCAGTACTTC.

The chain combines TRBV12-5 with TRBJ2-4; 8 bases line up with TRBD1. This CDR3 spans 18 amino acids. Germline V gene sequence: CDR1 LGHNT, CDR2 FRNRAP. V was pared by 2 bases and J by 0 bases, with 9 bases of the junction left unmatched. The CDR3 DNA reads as TGTGCTAGTGGTTTGCCCCCCCGGGACAGGATAGCCAAAAACATTCAGTACTTC. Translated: CASGLPPRDRIAKNIQYF.

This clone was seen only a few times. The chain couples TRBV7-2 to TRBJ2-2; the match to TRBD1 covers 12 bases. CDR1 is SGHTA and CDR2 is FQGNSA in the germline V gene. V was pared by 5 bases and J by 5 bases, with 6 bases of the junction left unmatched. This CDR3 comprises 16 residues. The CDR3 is CASSKGQGAGTGELFF. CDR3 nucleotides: TGTGCCAGCAGCAAGGGACAGGGGGCAGGGACCGGGGAGCTGTTTTTT.

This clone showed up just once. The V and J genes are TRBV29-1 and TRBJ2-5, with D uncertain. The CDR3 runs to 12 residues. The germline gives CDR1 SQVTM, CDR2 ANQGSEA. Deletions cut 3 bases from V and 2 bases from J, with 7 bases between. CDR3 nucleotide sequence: TGCAGCGTTGATCCTAGTCAAGAGACCCAGTACTTC. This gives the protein CSVDPSQETQYF.

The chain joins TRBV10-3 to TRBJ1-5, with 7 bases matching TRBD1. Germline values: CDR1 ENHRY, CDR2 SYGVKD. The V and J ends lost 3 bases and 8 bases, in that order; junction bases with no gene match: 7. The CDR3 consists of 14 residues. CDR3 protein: CAISEGQEFEPQHF. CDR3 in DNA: TGTGCCATCAGTGAAGGACAGGAATTCGAGCCCCAGCATTTT.

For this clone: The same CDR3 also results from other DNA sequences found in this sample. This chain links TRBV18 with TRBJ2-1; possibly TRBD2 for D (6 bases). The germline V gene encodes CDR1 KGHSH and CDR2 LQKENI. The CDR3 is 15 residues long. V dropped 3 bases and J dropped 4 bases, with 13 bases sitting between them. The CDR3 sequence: CASSPGTSGYNEQFF. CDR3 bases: TGTGCCAGCTCACCTGGGACTTCAGGTTACAATGAGCAGTTCTTC.

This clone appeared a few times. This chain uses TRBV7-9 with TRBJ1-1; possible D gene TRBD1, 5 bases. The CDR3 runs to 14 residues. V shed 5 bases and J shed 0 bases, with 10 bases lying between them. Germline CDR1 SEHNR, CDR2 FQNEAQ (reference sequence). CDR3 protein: CASSLSTVNTEAFF. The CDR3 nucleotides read TGTGCCAGCAGCCTATCGACAGTGAACACTGAAGCTTTCTTT.

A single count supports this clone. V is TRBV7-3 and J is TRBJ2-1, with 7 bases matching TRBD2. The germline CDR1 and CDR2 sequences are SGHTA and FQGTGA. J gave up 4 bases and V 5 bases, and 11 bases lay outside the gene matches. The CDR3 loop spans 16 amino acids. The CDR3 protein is CASSITAGEGYNEQFF. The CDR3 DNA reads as TGTGCCAGCAGCATTACGGCGGGAGAGGGTTACAATGAGCAGTTCTTC. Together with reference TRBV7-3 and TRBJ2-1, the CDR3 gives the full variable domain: GAGVSQTPSNKVTEKGKYVELRCDPISGHTALYWYRQSLGQGPEFLIYFQGTGAADDSGLPNDRFFAVRPEGSVSTLKIQRTERGDSAVYLCASSITAGEGYNEQFFGPGTRLTVL.

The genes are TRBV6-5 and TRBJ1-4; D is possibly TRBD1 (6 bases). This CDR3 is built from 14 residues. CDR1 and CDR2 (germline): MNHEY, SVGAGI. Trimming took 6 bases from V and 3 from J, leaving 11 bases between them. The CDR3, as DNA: TGTGCCAGCAGGCCGGGGGGCTCTAATGAAAAACTGTTTTTT. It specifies CASRPGGSNEKLFF.

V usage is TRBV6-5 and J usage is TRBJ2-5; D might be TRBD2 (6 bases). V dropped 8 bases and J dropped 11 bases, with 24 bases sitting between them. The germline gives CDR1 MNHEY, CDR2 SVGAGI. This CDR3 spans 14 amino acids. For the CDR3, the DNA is TGTGCCAGCCGGGGGATCGACAGCTTCGAGGGGCAGTACTTC. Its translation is CASRGIDSFEGQYF.

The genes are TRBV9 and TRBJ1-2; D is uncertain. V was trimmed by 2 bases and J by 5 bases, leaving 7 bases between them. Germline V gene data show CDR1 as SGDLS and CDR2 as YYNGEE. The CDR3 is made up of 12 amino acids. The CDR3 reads CASSVGGYGYTF. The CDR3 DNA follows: TGTGCCAGCAGCGTGGGAGGATATGGCTACACCTTC.

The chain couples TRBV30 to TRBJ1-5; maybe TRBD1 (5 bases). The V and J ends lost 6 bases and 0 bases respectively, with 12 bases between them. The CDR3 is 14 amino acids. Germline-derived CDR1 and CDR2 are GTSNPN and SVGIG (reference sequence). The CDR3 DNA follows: TGTGCCTGCGTCGGGGGGAATAGCAATCAGCCCCAGCATTTT. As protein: CACVGGNSNQPQHF.

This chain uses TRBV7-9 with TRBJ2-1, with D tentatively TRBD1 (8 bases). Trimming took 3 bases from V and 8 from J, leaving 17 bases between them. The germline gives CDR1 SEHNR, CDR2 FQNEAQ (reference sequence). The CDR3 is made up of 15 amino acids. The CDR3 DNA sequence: TGTGCCAGCAGCTTTCAACAGGGGGGGGAGGATGAGCAGTTCTTC. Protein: CASSFQQGGEDEQFF. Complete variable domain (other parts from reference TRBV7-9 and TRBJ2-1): DTGVSQNPRHKITKRGQNVTFRCDPISEHNRLYWYRQTLGQGPEFLTYFQNEAQLEKSRLLSDRFSAERPKGSFSTLEIQRTEQGDSAMYLCASSFQQGGEDEQFFGPGTRLTVL.

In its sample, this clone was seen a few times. The CDR3 DNA is TGTGCCTGGAGTGCCCTTGACAGCACGACCTACGAGCAGTACTTC. Protein: CAWSALDSTTYEQYF. The J gene is TRBJ2-7, the V gene TRBV30; D is possibly TRBD1 (5 bases). The CDR3 extends over 15 amino acids. The V and J ends lost 1 base and 2 bases respectively, with 15 bases between them. Per germline, CDR1 GTSNPN and CDR2 SVGIG (reference sequence).

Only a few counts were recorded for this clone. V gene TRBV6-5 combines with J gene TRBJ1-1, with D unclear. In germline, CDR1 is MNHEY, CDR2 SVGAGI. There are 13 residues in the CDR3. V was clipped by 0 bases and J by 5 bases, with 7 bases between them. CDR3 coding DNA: TGTGCCAGCAGTTACTCCGGGGAGACTGAAGCTTTCTTT. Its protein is CASSYSGETEAFF.

CDR3 sequence reads: CASSTNWDRGGGYTF. CDR3 bases: TGTGCCAGCAGCACCAACTGGGACAGGGGGGGAGGCTACACCTTC. The chain recombines TRBV11-2 with TRBJ1-2, with TRBD1 identical over 11 bases. The CDR3 has 15 residues. Germline lookup yields CDR1 SGHAT and CDR2 FQNNGV. The J segment lost 8 bases and the V segment lost 5 bases, leaving 10 bases of the junction unmatched.

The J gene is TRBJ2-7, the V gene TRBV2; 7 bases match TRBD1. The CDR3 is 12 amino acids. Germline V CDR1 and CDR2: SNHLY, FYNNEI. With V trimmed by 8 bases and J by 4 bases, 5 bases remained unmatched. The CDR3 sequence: CASRQGAYEQYF. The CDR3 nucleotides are TGTGCCAGCCGACAGGGAGCGTACGAGCAGTACTTC.

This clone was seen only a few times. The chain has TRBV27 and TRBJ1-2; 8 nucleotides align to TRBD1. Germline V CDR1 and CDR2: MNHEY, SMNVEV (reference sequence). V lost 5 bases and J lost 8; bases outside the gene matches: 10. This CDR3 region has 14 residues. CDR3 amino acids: CASSPRTGPEGYTF. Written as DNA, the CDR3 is TGTGCCAGCAGTCCCCGGACAGGGCCTGAGGGCTACACCTTC.

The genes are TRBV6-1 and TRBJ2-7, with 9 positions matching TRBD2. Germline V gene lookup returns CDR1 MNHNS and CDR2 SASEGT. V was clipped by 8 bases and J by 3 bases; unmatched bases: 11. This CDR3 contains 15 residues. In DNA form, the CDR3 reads TGTGCCAGCCTACTGAGGGCTAGCGGGAACTACGAGCAGTACTTC. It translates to CASLLRASGNYEQYF.

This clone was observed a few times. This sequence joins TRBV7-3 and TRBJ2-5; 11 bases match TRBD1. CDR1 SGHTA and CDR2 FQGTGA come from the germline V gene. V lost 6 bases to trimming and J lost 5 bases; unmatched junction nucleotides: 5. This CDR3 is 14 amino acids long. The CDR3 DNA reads TGTGCCAGCAGTTGGACAGGGGGCGATGAGACCCAGTACTTC. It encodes CASSWTGGDETQYF.

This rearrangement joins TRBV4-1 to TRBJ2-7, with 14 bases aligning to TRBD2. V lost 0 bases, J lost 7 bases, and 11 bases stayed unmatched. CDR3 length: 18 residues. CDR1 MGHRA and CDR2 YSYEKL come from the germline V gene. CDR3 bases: TGCGCCAGCAGCCAAGATCCAGGACTAGCGGGAGGCATGCGTGAGCAGTACTTC. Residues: CASSQDPGLAGGMREQYF.

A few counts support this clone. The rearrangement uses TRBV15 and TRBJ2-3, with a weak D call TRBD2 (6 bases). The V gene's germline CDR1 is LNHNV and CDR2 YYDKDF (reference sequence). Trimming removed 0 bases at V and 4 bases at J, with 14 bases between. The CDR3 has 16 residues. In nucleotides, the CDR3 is TGTGCCACCAGCAGAGATCTGGGGCGGGAAGCAGATACGCAGTATTTT. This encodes CATSRDLGREADTQYF. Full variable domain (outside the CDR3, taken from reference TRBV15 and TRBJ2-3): DAMVIQNPRYQVTQFGKPVTLSCSQTLNHNVMYWYQQKSSQAPKLLFHYYDKDFNNEADTPDNFQSRRPNTSFCFLDIRSPGLGDTAMYLCATSRDLGREADTQYFGPGTRLTVL.

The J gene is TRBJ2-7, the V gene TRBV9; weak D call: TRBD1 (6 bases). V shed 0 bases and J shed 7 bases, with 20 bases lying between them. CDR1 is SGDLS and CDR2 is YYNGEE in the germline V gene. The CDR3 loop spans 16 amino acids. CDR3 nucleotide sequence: TGTGCCAGCAGCGTAGGATCCTGGGCCCAAGGGGGTGAGCAGTACTTC. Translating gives CASSVGSWAQGGEQYF.

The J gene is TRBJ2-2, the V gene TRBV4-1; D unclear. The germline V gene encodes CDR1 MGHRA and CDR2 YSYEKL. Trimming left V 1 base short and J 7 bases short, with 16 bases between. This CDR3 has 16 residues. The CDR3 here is CASSQGALLDIGELFF. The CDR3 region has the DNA TGCGCCAGCAGCCAAGGTGCCCTCTTAGACATCGGGGAGCTGTTTTTT.